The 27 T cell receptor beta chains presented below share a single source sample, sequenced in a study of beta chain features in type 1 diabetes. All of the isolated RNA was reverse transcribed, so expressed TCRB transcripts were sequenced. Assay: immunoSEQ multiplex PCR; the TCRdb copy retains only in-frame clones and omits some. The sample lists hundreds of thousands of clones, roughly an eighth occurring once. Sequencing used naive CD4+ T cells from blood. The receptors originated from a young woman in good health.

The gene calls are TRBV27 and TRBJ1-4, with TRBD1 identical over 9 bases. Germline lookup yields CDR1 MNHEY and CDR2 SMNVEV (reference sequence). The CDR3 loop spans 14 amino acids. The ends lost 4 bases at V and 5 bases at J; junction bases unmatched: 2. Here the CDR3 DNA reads TGTGCCAGCAGTTCCGGGACAGGGAATGAAAAACTGTTTTTT. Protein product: CASSSGTGNEKLFF. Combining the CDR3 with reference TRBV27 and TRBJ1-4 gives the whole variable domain EAQVTQNPRYLITVTGKKLTVTCSQNMNHEYMSWYRQDPGLGLRQIYYSMNVEVTDKGDVPEGYKVSRKEKRNFPLILESPSPNQTSLYFCASSSGTGNEKLFFGSGTQLSVL.

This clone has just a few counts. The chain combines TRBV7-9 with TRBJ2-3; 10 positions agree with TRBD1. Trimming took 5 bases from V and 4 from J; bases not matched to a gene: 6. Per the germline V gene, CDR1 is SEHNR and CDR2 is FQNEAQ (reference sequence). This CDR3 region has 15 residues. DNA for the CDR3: TGTGCCAGCAGCACGACAGGGGGCCTGTCAGATACGCAGTATTTT. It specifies CASSTTGGLSDTQYF.

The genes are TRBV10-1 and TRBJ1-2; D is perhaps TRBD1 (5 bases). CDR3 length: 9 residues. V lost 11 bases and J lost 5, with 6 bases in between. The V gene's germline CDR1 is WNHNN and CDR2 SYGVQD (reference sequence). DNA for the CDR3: TGCGCCCCAGGGTATGGCTACACCTTC. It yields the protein CAPGYGYTF.

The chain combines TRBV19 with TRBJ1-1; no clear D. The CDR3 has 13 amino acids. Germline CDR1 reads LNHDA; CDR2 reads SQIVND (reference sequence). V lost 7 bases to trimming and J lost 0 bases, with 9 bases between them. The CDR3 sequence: CASTFTLNTEAFF. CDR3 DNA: TGTGCCAGTACATTCACCTTGAACACTGAAGCTTTCTTT.

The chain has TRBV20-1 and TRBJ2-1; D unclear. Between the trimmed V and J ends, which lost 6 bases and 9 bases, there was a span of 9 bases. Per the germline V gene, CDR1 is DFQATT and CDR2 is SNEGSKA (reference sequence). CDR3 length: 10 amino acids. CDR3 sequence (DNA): TGCAGTGCCGCGGATGTTGAGCAGTTCTTC. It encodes CSAADVEQFF.

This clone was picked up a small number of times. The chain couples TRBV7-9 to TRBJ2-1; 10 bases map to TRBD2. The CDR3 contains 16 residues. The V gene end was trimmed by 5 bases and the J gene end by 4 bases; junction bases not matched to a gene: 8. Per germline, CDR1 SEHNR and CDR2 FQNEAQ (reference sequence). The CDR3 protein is CASSAPAGGIYNEQFF. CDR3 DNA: TGTGCCAGCAGCGCCCCAGCGGGAGGGATTTACAATGAGCAGTTCTTC.

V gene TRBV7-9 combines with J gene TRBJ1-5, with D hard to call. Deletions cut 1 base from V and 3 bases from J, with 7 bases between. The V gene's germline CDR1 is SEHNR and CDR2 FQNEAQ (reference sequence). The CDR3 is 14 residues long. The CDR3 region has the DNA TGTGCCAGCAGCTTAGGGGGTACCAATCAGCCCCAGCATTTT. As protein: CASSLGGTNQPQHF.

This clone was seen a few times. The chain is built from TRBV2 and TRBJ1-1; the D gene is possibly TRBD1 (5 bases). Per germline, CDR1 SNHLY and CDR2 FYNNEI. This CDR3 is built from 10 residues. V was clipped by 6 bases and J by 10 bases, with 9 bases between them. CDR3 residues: CASRDKIAFF. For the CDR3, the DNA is TGTGCCAGCAGGGACAAGATAGCTTTCTTT. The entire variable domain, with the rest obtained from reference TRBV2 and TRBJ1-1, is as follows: EPEVTQTPSHQVTQMGQEVILRCVPISNHLYFYWYRQILGQKVEFLVSFYNNEISEKSEIFDDQFSVERPDGSNFTLKIRSTKLEDSAMYFCASRDKIAFFGQGTRLTVV.

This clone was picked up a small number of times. The CDR3 spells CASSPLPDNEQFF. For the CDR3, the DNA is TGTGCCAGCTCACCACTCCCTGACAATGAGCAGTTCTTC. This chain joins TRBV18 and TRBJ2-1; D not resolved. CDR3 size: 13 residues. The V end was cut by 1 base, the J end by 5 bases, with 6 bases between. CDR1 is KGHSH and CDR2 is LQKENI in the germline V gene.

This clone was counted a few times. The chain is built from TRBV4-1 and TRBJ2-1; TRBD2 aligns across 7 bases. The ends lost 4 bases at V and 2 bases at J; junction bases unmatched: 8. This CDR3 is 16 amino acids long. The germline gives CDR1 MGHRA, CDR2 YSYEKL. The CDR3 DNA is TGCGCCAGCAGCCCGGCAAGACTAGCACCCTACAATGAGCAGTTCTTC. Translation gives CASSPARLAPYNEQFF.

The CDR3 spells CASSQEGKGPQHF. As DNA, the CDR3 is TGTGCCAGCAGCCAGGAAGGGAAAGGGCCCCAGCATTTT. The chain is built from TRBV7-9 and TRBJ1-5, with unresolved D. Trimming removed 5 bases at V and 9 bases at J, with 14 bases between. The CDR3 contains 13 residues. Germline lookup yields CDR1 SEHNR and CDR2 FQNEAQ (reference sequence). Combining the CDR3 with reference TRBV7-9 and TRBJ1-5 gives the whole variable domain DTGVSQNPRHKITKRGQNVTFRCDPISEHNRLYWYRQTLGQGPEFLTYFQNEAQLEKSRLLSDRFSAERPKGSFSTLEIQRTEQGDSAMYLCASSQEGKGPQHFGDGTRLSIL.

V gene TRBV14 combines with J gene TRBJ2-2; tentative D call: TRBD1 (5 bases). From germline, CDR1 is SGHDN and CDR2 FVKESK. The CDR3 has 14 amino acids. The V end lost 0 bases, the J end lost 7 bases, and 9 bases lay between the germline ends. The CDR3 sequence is CASSQDQGFGELFF. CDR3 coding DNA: TGTGCCAGCAGCCAAGACCAGGGATTCGGGGAGCTGTTTTTT.

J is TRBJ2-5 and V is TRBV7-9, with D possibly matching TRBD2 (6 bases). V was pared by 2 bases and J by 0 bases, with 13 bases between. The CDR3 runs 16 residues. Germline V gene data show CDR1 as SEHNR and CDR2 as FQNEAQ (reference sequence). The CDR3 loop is CASSLSRGLDQETQYF. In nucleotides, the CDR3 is TGTGCCAGCAGCTTATCCCGGGGGTTGGACCAAGAGACCCAGTACTTC.

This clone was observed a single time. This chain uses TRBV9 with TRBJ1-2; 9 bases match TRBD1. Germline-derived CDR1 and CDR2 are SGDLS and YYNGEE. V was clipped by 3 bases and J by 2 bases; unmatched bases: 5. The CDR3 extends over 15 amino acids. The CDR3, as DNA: TGTGCCAGCAGCGCCTGGGACAGGGTCAACTATGGCTACACCTTC. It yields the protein CASSAWDRVNYGYTF.

The chain's CDR3 is CASSLHQGGITYNEQFF. The CDR3 nucleotides are TGTGCCAGCAGCTTGCATCAAGGGGGTATCACCTACAATGAGCAGTTCTTC. J is TRBJ2-1 and V is TRBV7-9, with D possibly being TRBD1 (6 bases). Trimming stripped 3 bases from V and 2 bases from J, with 17 bases between. The CDR3 contains 17 residues. Germline CDR1 reads SEHNR; CDR2 reads FQNEAQ (reference sequence).

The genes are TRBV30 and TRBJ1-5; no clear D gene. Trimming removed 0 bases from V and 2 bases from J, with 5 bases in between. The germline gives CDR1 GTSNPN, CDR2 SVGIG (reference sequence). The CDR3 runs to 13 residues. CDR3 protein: CAWSVNGNQPQHF. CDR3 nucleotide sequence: TGTGCCTGGAGTGTAAATGGCAATCAGCCCCAGCATTTT.

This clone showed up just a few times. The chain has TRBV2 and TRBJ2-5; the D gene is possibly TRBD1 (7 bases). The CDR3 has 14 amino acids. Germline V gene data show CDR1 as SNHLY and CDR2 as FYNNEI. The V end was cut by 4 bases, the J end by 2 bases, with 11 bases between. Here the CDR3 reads CASSGGTAQETQYF. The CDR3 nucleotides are TGTGCCAGCAGTGGCGGGACAGCACAAGAGACCCAGTACTTC.

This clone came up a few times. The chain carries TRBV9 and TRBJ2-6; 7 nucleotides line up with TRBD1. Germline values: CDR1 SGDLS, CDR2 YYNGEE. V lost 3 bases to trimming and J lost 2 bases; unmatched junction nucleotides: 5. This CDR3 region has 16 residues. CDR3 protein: CASSEGQSAGANVLTF. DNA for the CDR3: TGTGCCAGCAGCGAGGGACAGTCCGCTGGGGCCAACGTCCTGACTTTC.

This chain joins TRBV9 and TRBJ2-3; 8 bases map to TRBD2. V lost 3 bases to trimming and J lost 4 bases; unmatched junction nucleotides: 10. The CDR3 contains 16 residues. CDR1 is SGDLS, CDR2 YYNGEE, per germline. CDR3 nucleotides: TGTGCCAGCAGCGCCCAACGGGGGGGCGTTGCAGATACGCAGTATTTT. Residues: CASSAQRGGVADTQYF.

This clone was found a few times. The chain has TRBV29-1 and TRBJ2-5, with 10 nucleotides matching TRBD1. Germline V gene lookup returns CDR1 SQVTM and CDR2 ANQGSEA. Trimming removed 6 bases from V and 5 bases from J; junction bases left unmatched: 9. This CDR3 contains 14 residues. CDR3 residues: CSVGGTGVVETQYF. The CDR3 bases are TGCAGCGTAGGCGGGACAGGGGTGGTCGAGACCCAGTACTTC.

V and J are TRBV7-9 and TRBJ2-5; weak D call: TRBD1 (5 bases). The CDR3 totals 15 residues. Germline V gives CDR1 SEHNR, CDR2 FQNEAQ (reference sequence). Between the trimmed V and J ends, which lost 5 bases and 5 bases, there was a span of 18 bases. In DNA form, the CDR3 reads TGTGCCAGCAGCCCAGGGTTTGCGGCCGCGGAGACCCAGTACTTC. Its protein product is CASSPGFAAAETQYF.

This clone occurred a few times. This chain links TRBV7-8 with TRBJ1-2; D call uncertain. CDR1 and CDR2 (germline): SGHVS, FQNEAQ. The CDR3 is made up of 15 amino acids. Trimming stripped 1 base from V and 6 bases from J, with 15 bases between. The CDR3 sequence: CASSLVRRERDGYTF. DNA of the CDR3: TGTGCCAGCAGCTTAGTCCGCCGGGAAAGGGATGGCTACACCTTC.

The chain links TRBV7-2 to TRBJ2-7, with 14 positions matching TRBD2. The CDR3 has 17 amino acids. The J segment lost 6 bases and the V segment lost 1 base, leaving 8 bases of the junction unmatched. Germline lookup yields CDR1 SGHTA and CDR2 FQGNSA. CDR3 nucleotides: TGTGCCAGCAGCTTAGAGTGGACTAGCGGGAGGTCGGGCGAGCAGTACTTC. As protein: CASSLEWTSGRSGEQYF.

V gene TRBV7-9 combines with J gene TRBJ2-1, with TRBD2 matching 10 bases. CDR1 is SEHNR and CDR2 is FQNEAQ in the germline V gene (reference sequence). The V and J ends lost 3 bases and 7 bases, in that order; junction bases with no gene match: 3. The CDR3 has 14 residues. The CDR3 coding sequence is TGTGCCAGCAGCTTTAGCGGGGGGAGGAATGAGCAGTTCTTC. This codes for CASSFSGGRNEQFF.

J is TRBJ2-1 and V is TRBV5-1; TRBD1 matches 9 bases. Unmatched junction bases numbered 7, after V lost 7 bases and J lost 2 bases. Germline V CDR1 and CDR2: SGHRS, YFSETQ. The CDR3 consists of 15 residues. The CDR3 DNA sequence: TGCGCCAGCCTCGAAAGACAGGGGGCCTACAATGAGCAGTTCTTC. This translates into CASLERQGAYNEQFF.

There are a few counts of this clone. CDR3 residues: CASSPRTGTGAYNEQFF. DNA for the CDR3: TGTGCCAGCAGTCCCCGAACCGGGACAGGGGCATACAATGAGCAGTTCTTC. The rearrangement uses TRBV27 and TRBJ2-1; TRBD1 matches at 10 bases. The CDR3 runs to 17 residues. The germline V gene has CDR1 MNHEY and CDR2 SMNVEV (reference sequence). V lost 5 bases to trimming and J lost 4 bases; unmatched junction nucleotides: 11.

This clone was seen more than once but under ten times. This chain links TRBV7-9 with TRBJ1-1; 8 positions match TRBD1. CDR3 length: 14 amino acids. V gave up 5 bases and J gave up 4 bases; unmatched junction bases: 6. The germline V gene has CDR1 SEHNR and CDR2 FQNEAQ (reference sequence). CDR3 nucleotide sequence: TGTGCCAGCAGCCCCAGGGGGCGATCCACTGAAGCTTTCTTT. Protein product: CASSPRGRSTEAFF.